The 11 T cell receptor beta chains presented below share a single source sample, sequenced in a study of sequential checkpoint blockade in melanoma. Treatment indicated: randomized to nivolumab then ipilimumab (arm A) or the reverse (arm B). Profiling relied on immunoSEQ multiplex PCR, and the TCRdb table lists in-frame clones only, not all of them. The sample contains some 1,300 clones, about 19% of which appear only once. This specimen consisted of tumor tissue (inferred from file names), obtained from a patient given nivolumab and ipilimumab in sequence. The receptors were gathered from a human donor with melanoma.

The chain joins TRBV6-8 to TRBJ2-7, with 9 bases aligning to TRBD1. This CDR3 spans 15 amino acids. The junction had 10 bases not matched to a gene; V was cut back by 8 bases and J by 2 bases. Germline V gives CDR1 MNHGY, CDR2 SAAAGT. Here the CDR3 DNA reads TGTGCCAGCTGGCGAAGGACAGGGGACCCCTACGAGCAGTACTTC. Residues: CASWRRTGDPYEQYF.

This clone was recorded only once. The chain has TRBV25-1 and TRBJ2-3; tentatively, D is TRBD1 (6 bases). Trimming left V 3 bases short and J 6 bases short, with 16 bases between. The CDR3 has 15 residues. Germline V gene lookup returns CDR1 MGHDK and CDR2 SYGVNS. This chain's CDR3 is CASSELGAGSDTQYF. The CDR3 region has the DNA TGTGCCAGCAGTGAGCTGGGGGCAGGTTCTGATACGCAGTATTTT.

This clone was picked up a small number of times. The chain employs TRBV12-5 and TRBJ1-1, with TRBD1 matching over 9 bases. The CDR3 is 17 residues long. The germline V gene encodes CDR1 LGHNT and CDR2 FRNRAP. The CDR3 reads CASHPLDRGRRDTEAFF. CDR3 coding DNA: TGTGCCAGCCATCCACTGGACAGGGGACGCAGGGACACTGAAGCTTTCTTT.

This clone is large within its sample. The chain recombines TRBV6-8 with TRBJ1-1; D uncertain. Trimming stripped 4 bases from V and 2 bases from J, with 8 bases between. Germline V gene data show CDR1 as MNHGY and CDR2 as SAAAGT. The CDR3 runs to 13 residues. CDR3 protein: CASSWGFNTEAFF. CDR3 sequence (DNA): TGTGCCAGCAGTTGGGGTTTCAACACTGAAGCTTTCTTT.

The chain carries TRBV19 and TRBJ1-2, with 7 nucleotides matching TRBD1. Germline-derived CDR1 and CDR2 are LNHDA and SQIVND (reference sequence). The CDR3 contains 15 residues. The ends lost 5 bases at V and 4 bases at J; junction bases unmatched: 10. CDR3 sequence (DNA): TGTGCCAGTAGTCCCGGAAGGGGGCAGGCCTATGGCTACACCTTC. This translates into CASSPGRGQAYGYTF.

This clone counts as large (0.1 to 1%). This chain's CDR3 is CASRLDRIEAFF. In DNA form, the CDR3 reads TGTGCCAGCAGACTCGACAGGATCGAAGCTTTCTTT. The genes are TRBV6-8 and TRBJ1-1, with a possible D match to TRBD1 (6 bases). Per the germline V gene, CDR1 is MNHGY and CDR2 is SAAAGT. The ends were cut back, 6 bases at V and 8 bases at J, with 13 bases in the middle. The CDR3 is 12 residues long.

The rearrangement joins TRBV23-1 to TRBJ2-4, with TRBD1 matching 7 bases. TRBV23-1 falls under the ORF class, with uncertain function. This CDR3 is 13 amino acids long. J was trimmed by 7 bases and V by 7 bases; bases with no gene match: 7. The CDR3 nucleotides are TGCGCCAGCACGACAGGGCCCGAGAACATTCAGTACTTC. As protein: CASTTGPENIQYF.

This clone was counted only a few times. In DNA, the CDR3 is TGTGCCAGCAGGACCGGGACGGACTCCTACGAGCAGTACTTC. Protein product: CASRTGTDSYEQYF. The chain recombines TRBV6-8 with TRBJ2-7; D is perhaps TRBD1 or TRBD2 (5 bases each). Trimming took off 6 bases at V and 0 bases at J, with 12 bases between the two ends. Germline loops: CDR1 MNHGY, CDR2 SAAAGT. The CDR3 contains 14 residues.

The chain uses TRBV12-5 and TRBJ2-2, with D perhaps matching TRBD1 (7 bases). The germline CDR1 and CDR2 sequences are LGHNT and FRNRAP. This CDR3 is 14 amino acids long. The CDR3 spells CASMRDSNTGELFF. CDR3 DNA: TGTGCCAGCATGCGGGACAGTAACACCGGGGAGCTGTTTTTT.

The chain uses TRBV25-1 and TRBJ2-1; D possibly matches TRBD1 or TRBD2 (6 bases each). The germline V gene encodes CDR1 MGHDK and CDR2 SYGVNS. The CDR3 has 17 amino acids. Trimming stripped 1 base from V and 2 bases from J, with 15 bases between. The CDR3 nucleotides are TGTGCCAGCAGTGAATTCGGTATGGGGGGCACCTACAATGAGCAGTTCTTC. The encoded protein is CASSEFGMGGTYNEQFF.

CDR3 amino acids: CAISLTTTNEKLFF. Here the CDR3 DNA reads TGCGCCATCAGCTTGACAACTACTAATGAAAAACTGTTTTTT. V and J are TRBV10-2 and TRBJ1-4; D gene uncertain. V was cut by 10 bases and J by 2 bases, with 14 bases left in between. CDR1 and CDR2 from the germline V gene are WSHSY and SAAADI. The CDR3 contains 14 residues.